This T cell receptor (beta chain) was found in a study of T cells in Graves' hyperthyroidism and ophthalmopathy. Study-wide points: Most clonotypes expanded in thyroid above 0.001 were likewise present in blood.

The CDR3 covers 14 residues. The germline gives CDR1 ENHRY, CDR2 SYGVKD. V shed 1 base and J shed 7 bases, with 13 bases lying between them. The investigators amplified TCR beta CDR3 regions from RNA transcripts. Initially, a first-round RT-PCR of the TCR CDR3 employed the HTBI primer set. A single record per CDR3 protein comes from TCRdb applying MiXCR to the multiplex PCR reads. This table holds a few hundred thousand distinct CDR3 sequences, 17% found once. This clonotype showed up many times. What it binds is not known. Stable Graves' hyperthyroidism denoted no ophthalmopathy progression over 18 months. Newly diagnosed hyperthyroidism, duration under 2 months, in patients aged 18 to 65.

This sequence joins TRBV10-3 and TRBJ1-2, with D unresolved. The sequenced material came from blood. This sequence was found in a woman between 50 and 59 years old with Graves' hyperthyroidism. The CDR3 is CAISEFGPRAGYTF. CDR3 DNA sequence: TGTGCCATCAGTGAGTTTGGTCCCAGAGCTGGCTACACCTTC.